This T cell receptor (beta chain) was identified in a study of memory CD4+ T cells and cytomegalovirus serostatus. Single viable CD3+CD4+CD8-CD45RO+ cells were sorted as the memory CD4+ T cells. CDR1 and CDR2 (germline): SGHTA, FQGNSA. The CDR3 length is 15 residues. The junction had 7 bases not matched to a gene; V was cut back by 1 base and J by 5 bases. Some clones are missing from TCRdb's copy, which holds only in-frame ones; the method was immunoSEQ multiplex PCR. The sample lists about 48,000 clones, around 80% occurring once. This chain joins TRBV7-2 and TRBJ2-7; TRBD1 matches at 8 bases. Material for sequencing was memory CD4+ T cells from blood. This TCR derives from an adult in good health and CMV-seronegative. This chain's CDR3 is CASSLGTGKENEQYF. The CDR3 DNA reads TGTGCCAGCAGCTTAGGGACAGGGAAGGAGAACGAGCAGTACTTC.